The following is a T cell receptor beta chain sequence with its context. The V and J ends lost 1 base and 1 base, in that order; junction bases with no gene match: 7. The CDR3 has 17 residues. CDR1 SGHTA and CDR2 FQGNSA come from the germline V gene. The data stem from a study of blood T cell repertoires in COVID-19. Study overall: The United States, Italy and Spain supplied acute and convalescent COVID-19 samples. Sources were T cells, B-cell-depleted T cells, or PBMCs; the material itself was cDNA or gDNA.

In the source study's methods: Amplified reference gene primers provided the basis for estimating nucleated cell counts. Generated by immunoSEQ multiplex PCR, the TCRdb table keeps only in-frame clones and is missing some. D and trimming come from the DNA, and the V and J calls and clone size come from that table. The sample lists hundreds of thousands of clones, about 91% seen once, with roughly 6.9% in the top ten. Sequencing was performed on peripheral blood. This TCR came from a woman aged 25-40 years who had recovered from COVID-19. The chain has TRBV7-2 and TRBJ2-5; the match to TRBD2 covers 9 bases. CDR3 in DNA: TGTGCCAGCAGCTTAGAGTCGGGCGGGGGGGCCCAAGAGACCCAGTACTTC. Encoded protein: CASSLESGGGAQETQYF.